These T cell receptor beta chains were read from a single sample in a study of blood T cell repertoires in COVID-19. Measured with immunoSEQ multiplex PCR; TCRdb has only the in-frame clones, and not every one. The repertoire holds roughly 150,000 clones, approximately 79% seen once, with about 8.7% in the top ten. The sequenced material came from peripheral blood. Receptors were obtained from a man aged 45-60 years with active or convalescent COVID-19. The CDR3 runs from the conserved cysteine through the conserved F or W. A D gene is named only where the DNA matches it firmly. Size values are once, few and many counts, or a class for expanded clones, and some rows have none.

TRBV19	TRBD2	NA	TRBJ2-2	TGTGCCAGTAGTGCGGTAGCGGGAATGTCCGGGGAGCTGTTTTTT	CASSAVAGMSGELFF
TRBV4-2	NA	NA	TRBJ2-1	TGTGCCAGCAGAAGAAACGGCGGAGAGCAGTTCTTC	CASRRNGGEQFF
TRBV27	TRBD2	NA	TRBJ2-2	TGTGCCAGCAGTTTATGGGTGGGAGCGGGGACCGGGGAGCTGTTTTTT	CASSLWVGAGTGELFF
TRBV28	NA	NA	TRBJ2-7	TGTGCCAGCAGTTTCCCGGTTGGGGGCGGGAGAATATACGAGCAGTACTTC	CASSFPVGGGRIYEQYF
TRBV7-6	NA	few	TRBJ1-1	TGTGCCAGCAGCGAGAGGACAGCTATGAACACTGAAGCTTTCTTT	CASSERTAMNTEAFF
TRBV19	TRBD1	once	TRBJ2-5	TGTGCCAGTAGTGCGGACAGGCAAGAGACCCAGTACTTC	CASSADRQETQYF
TRBV19	NA	NA	TRBJ2-2	TGTGCCAGTAGTATTGGGCCCGGGGAGCTGTTTTTT	CASSIGPGELFF
TRBV9	TRBD1	NA	TRBJ2-3	TGTGCCAGCAGCGTCGGGCAGGGGGCAGATACGCAGTATTTT	CASSVGQGADTQYF
TRBV19	TRBD2	once	TRBJ2-3	TGTGCCAGTACGCCGGCTAGCGGATACACAGATACGCAGTATTTT	CASTPASGYTDTQYF
TRBV7-3	NA	NA	TRBJ1-6	TGTGCCAGCAGTGACAGCCCTAATTCACCCCTCCACTTT	CASSDSPNSPLHF